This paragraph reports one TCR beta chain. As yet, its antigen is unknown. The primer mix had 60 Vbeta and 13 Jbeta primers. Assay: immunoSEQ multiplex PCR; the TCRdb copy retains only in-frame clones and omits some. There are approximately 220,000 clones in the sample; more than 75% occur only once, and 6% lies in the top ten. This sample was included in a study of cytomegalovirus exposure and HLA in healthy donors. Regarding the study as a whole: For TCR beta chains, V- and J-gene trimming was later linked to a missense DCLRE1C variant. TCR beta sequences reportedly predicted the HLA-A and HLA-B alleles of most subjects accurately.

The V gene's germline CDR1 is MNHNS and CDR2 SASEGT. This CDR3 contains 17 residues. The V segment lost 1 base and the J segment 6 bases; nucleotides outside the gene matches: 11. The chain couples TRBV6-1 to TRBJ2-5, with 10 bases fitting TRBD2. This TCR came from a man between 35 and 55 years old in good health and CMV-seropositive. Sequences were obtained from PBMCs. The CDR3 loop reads CASSEDLRAGGRQTQYF. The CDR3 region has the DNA TGTGCCAGCAGTGAAGATCTGAGAGCGGGAGGGCGGCAGACCCAGTACTTC.